Presented here are 10 T cell receptor beta chains from one specimen sequenced in a study of blood T cell repertoires in COVID-19 (dated by TCRdb to between 2020 and 2021). Libraries were constructed by the immunoSEQ multiplex PCR assay. TCRdb holds this immuneACCESS table with in-frame rearrangements only. Some clones are missing; in checked studies, unresolved V genes explain under half, and the rest has no known cause. In this sample the table shows approximately 74,000 clones, approximately 89% of which occur a single time. Jointly, the top ten make up 4.5% to 5.5% of the sample. Specimen: peripheral blood. These receptors were taken from a woman aged 55-75 years with active COVID-19.

The CDR3 sequence: CASSEKTGGGWEQFF. DNA for the CDR3: TGTGCCAGCAGTGAAAAGACCGGGGGGGGTTGGGAGCAGTTCTTC. This chain uses TRBV6-1 with TRBJ2-1, with 8 bases that match TRBD2. The germline V gene has CDR1 MNHNS and CDR2 SASEGT. The CDR3 contains 15 residues. Trimming removed 2 bases from V and 10 bases from J; junction bases left unmatched: 10.

The chain couples TRBV29-1 to TRBJ2-7; 8 bases are a match to TRBD1. The germline V gene encodes CDR1 SQVTM and CDR2 ANQGSEA. This CDR3 region has 13 residues. Trimming cost V 7 bases and J 3 bases; bases outside gene matches: 8. CDR3 sequence reads: CSAFGQGNYEQYF. The CDR3 DNA follows: TGCAGCGCCTTTGGACAGGGAAACTACGAGCAGTACTTC.

This clone was picked up a small number of times. The V call is TRBV7-9, the J call TRBJ2-1; 11 bases agree with TRBD1. CDR3 length: 15 amino acids. V dropped 3 bases and J dropped 7; count of bases not matched to a gene: 5. The germline gives CDR1 SEHNR, CDR2 FQNEAQ (reference sequence). The CDR3 protein is CASSFGQGAGNEQFF. CDR3 nucleotide sequence: TGTGCCAGCAGCTTCGGACAGGGGGCCGGTAATGAGCAGTTCTTC.

V and J are TRBV3-1 (or the pseudogene TRBV3-2) and TRBJ1-4, with 7 bases aligning to TRBD1. CDR3 size: 15 residues. Losses at the gene ends were 4 bases for V and 4 bases for J; bases not matched to a gene: 6. Per germline, CDR1 LGHDT and CDR2 YNNKEL (reference sequence). The CDR3 nucleotides read TGTGCCAGCAGCCCACCGGGACAGATTAATGAAAAACTGTTTTTT. Translation: CASSPPGQINEKLFF.

The rearrangement links TRBV19 to TRBJ1-5; no clear D gene. In germline, CDR1 is LNHDA, CDR2 SQIVND (reference sequence). Deletions cut 6 bases from V and 4 bases from J, with 7 bases between. The length of the CDR3 is 12 residues. Here the CDR3 DNA reads TGTGCCAGTAGACCCACTAATCAGCCCCAGCATTTT. Translated, it gives CASRPTNQPQHF.

The genes are TRBV20-1 and TRBJ1-1; TRBD1 is a possible D gene (5 bases). This CDR3 region has 11 residues. Trimming cost V 3 bases and J 10 bases, with 12 bases left between them. From germline, CDR1 is DFQATT and CDR2 SNEGSKA (reference sequence). CDR3 amino acids: CSASGGEVAFF. For the CDR3, the DNA is TGCAGTGCTAGTGGAGGGGAGGTAGCTTTCTTT.

The J gene is TRBJ1-5, the V gene TRBV19; TRBD1 aligns across 9 bases. This CDR3 region has 15 residues. From germline, CDR1 is LNHDA and CDR2 SQIVND (reference sequence). V was pared by 3 bases and J by 5 bases, with 5 bases of the junction left unmatched. Here the CDR3 DNA reads TGTGCCAGTAGTATGGCGGGACAGGGAGATCAGCCCCAGCATTTT. Its translation is CASSMAGQGDQPQHF.

The chain couples TRBV5-6 to TRBJ2-2; the match to TRBD2 covers 16 bases. The CDR3 contains 17 residues. V shed 4 bases and J 5 bases; nucleotides not matched to a gene: 5. Germline V lookup: CDR1 SGHDT, CDR2 YYEEEE. The CDR3 bases are TGTGCCAGCAGCCCGCCGGGACTAGCGGGAGGGACCGGGGAGCTGTTTTTT. Its translation is CASSPPGLAGGTGELFF.

V usage is TRBV9 and J usage is TRBJ2-3; D is ambiguous. V was shortened by 0 bases and J by 4 bases, with 6 bases between the two germline ends. Germline V gene data show CDR1 as SGDLS and CDR2 as YYNGEE. The CDR3 is 13 residues long. In DNA form, the CDR3 reads TGTGCCAGCAGCGTAGCTCGGGCAGATACGCAGTATTTT. Protein sequence: CASSVARADTQYF.

The gene calls are TRBV7-7 and TRBJ2-2; 8 bases agree with TRBD1. The CDR3 is 14 amino acids. Trimming took 3 bases from V and 5 from J; bases not matched to a gene: 2. Germline-derived CDR1 and CDR2 are SSHAT and FNYEAQ (reference sequence). CDR3 in amino acids: CASSFTGGTGELFF. CDR3 bases: TGTGCCAGCAGCTTTACAGGGGGAACCGGGGAGCTGTTTTTT.